This passage covers 16 T cell receptor beta chains from one sample sequenced in a study of immune cell composition in non-small cell lung cancer. Sequencing was performed with immunoSEQ multiplex PCR; in TCRdb, only in-frame clones are kept and a portion is missing. The sample carries a few thousand clones, 55% to 80% recorded once. The source material was lung tumor tissue. The origin of the receptors is a human donor with non-small cell lung cancer.

The rearrangement links TRBV10-1 to TRBJ2-1, with no clear D. The CDR3 runs 13 residues. The germline V gene has CDR1 WNHNN and CDR2 SYGVQD (reference sequence). V was clipped by 0 bases and J by 9 bases, with 9 bases between them. The CDR3 DNA sequence: TGCGCCAGCAGTGAGTCAGGAAGGAGTGAGCAGTTCTTC. This encodes CASSESGRSEQFF.

The chain employs TRBV7-3 and TRBJ1-2; 9 bases align to TRBD1. Unmatched junction bases numbered 7, after V lost 5 bases and J lost 3 bases. The CDR3 runs to 15 residues. The germline V gene has CDR1 SGHTA and CDR2 FQGTGA. The CDR3 here is CASSPNGQGHYGYTF. The CDR3 region has the DNA TGTGCCAGCAGCCCGAACGGACAGGGGCACTATGGCTACACCTTC.

J is TRBJ2-1 and V is TRBV7-9, with TRBD2 identical over 9 bases. The CDR3 loop spans 16 amino acids. CDR1 and CDR2 (germline): SEHNR, FQNEAQ (reference sequence). V lost 5 bases and J lost 0; bases outside the gene matches: 5. CDR3 sequence (DNA): TGTGCCAGCAGCCTCCTAGCGGGGAGCTCCTACAATGAGCAGTTCTTC. Protein sequence: CASSLLAGSSYNEQFF.

The chain recombines TRBV28 with TRBJ2-3; 8 nucleotides match TRBD1. CDR1 is MDHEN and CDR2 is SYDVKM in the germline V gene. V gave up 10 bases and J gave up 6 bases; unmatched junction bases: 12. This CDR3 is built from 14 residues. The CDR3 region is CATHRQGKGDTQYF. Written as DNA, the CDR3 is TGTGCCACCCACAGACAGGGGAAAGGCGATACGCAGTATTTT.

This chain uses TRBV15 with TRBJ2-5, with 9 bases identical to TRBD1. This CDR3 contains 13 residues. CDR1 is LNHNV and CDR2 is YYDKDF in the germline V gene (reference sequence). Losses at the gene ends were 8 bases for V and 3 bases for J; bases not matched to a gene: 4. Here the CDR3 DNA reads TGTGCCACCGGAAGGACAGGGGAAGAGACCCAGTACTTC. Amino acids: CATGRTGEETQYF.

The chain links TRBV10-3 to TRBJ2-1; no definite D call. Germline V gene lookup returns CDR1 ENHRY and CDR2 SYGVKD. The V gene lost 4 bases and the J gene lost 3 bases, with 10 bases spanning the gap. This CDR3 spans 14 amino acids. The CDR3 DNA is TGTGCCATCAGTGTGGCGGCCGACTACAATGAGCAGTTCTTC. Protein sequence: CAISVAADYNEQFF.

The chain has TRBV6-1 and TRBJ2-7; the match to TRBD2 covers 11 bases. The germline V gene has CDR1 MNHNS and CDR2 SASEGT. Trimming cost V 5 bases and J 4 bases; bases outside gene matches: 7. The CDR3 totals 15 residues. CDR3 sequence reads: CASSSPTSGSYEQYF. As DNA, the CDR3 is TGTGCCAGCAGTTCCCCCACTAGCGGGAGTTACGAGCAGTACTTC.

CDR3 residues: CASKRDTGNTIYF. As DNA, the CDR3 is TGTGCCAGCAAGCGGGACACAGGAAACACCATATATTTT. The chain combines TRBV6-1 with TRBJ1-3; D is perhaps TRBD1 (6 bases). Germline V gene sequence: CDR1 MNHNS, CDR2 SASEGT. This CDR3 is 13 amino acids long. Trimming removed 7 bases from V and 4 bases from J, with 11 bases in between.

The V call is TRBV6-4, the J call TRBJ2-1; 9 bases match TRBD1. Per germline, CDR1 MRHNA and CDR2 SNTAGT. Unmatched junction bases numbered 4, after V lost 5 bases and J lost 2 bases. The CDR3 runs to 15 residues. In DNA form, the CDR3 reads TGTGCCAGCAGTACAACAGGGGGCCCCTACAATGAGCAGTTCTTC. Its translation is CASSTTGGPYNEQFF.

This chain joins TRBV5-1 and TRBJ2-7; TRBD2 might be the D (6 bases). Trimming took off 0 bases at V and 4 bases at J, with 23 bases between the two ends. The germline CDR1 and CDR2 sequences are SGHRS and YFSETQ. CDR3 length: 18 amino acids. As DNA, the CDR3 is TGCGCCAGCAGCTTGGGGTATTCGCTGCGGGGTTCGGCATACGAGCAGTACTTC. It translates to CASSLGYSLRGSAYEQYF.

J is TRBJ2-1 and V is TRBV28, with 8 bases aligning to TRBD2. Losses at the gene ends were 4 bases for V and 8 bases for J; bases not matched to a gene: 10. Germline values: CDR1 MDHEN, CDR2 SYDVKM. The CDR3 extends over 15 amino acids. CDR3 DNA: TGTGCCAGCAGTTGGCCCCGGGGGGGCCTCGATGAGCAGTTCTTC. It codes for CASSWPRGGLDEQFF.

The chain combines TRBV27 with TRBJ2-3; D possibly corresponds to TRBD1 (5 bases). Germline lookup yields CDR1 MNHEY and CDR2 SMNVEV (reference sequence). This CDR3 region has 14 residues. V shed 3 bases and J shed 4 bases, with 11 bases lying between them. The CDR3 region is CASSLGPAPDTQYF. CDR3 nucleotide sequence: TGTGCCAGCAGTTTGGGGCCTGCACCAGATACGCAGTATTTT.

The genes are TRBV15 and TRBJ1-4, with 10 bases identical to TRBD1. This CDR3 spans 18 amino acids. V lost 0 bases to trimming and J lost 5 bases; unmatched junction nucleotides: 9. Germline CDR1 reads LNHNV; CDR2 reads YYDKDF (reference sequence). In nucleotides, the CDR3 is TGTGCCACCAGCAGAGATTACGGGACAGGGGACCGGAATGAAAAACTGTTTTTT. Translating it yields CATSRDYGTGDRNEKLFF.

The gene calls are TRBV7-2 and TRBJ2-3; 7 bases are a match to TRBD2. Germline assignment: CDR1 SGHTA and CDR2 FQGNSA. The length of the CDR3 is 15 residues. V gave up 2 bases and J gave up 5 bases; unmatched junction bases: 7. The CDR3 spells CASSLTGGSQDTQYF. The DNA of the CDR3 is TGTGCCAGCAGCTTAACGGGAGGTAGTCAAGATACGCAGTATTTT.

This sequence joins TRBV2 and TRBJ1-1, with 9 positions matching TRBD1. CDR1 and CDR2 from the germline V gene are SNHLY and FYNNEI. The CDR3 contains 14 residues. The trim removed 7 bases at V and 2 bases at J, leaving 5 bases unmatched. The CDR3 DNA follows: TGTGCCAGCACTCGGACAGGGGCCAACACTGAAGCTTTCTTT. It encodes CASTRTGANTEAFF.

The chain links TRBV30 to TRBJ2-5; 11 bases fit TRBD2. V dropped 4 bases and J dropped 7; count of bases not matched to a gene: 8. CDR3 length: 14 amino acids. Germline CDR1 and CDR2: GTSNPN and SVGIG (reference sequence). The CDR3 region has the DNA TGTGCCTGGACACTAGCGGGGGTCCTCGGGACCCAGTACTTC. Protein: CAWTLAGVLGTQYF.